This TCR beta chain was sequenced for a study of blood T cell repertoires in COVID-19. The overall study: Sites across the United States, Italy and Spain contributed samples from acute and convalescent COVID-19. T cells, B-cell-depleted T cells, or PBMCs provided the cDNA or gDNA that served as material.

This clone came up once. Source study methods: Estimates of nucleated cell counts were drawn from the amplification of reference gene primers. Profiling relied on immunoSEQ multiplex PCR, and the TCRdb table lists in-frame clones only, not all of them. V and J calls and clone size are as listed in that table; D and trimming were resolved from the DNA. The sample carries just over 150,000 clones, just under 85% recorded once. CDR3 length equals 15 residues. The V gene end was trimmed by 3 bases and the J gene end by 4 bases; junction bases not matched to a gene: 7. CDR1 is LGHDT, CDR2 YNNKEL, per germline (reference sequence).

This receptor was taken from an elderly woman with acute or convalescent COVID-19. The V and J genes are TRBV3-1 (or the pseudogene TRBV3-2) and TRBJ1-1; TRBD1 matches at 8 bases. Input material: peripheral blood. Here the CDR3 reads CASSQEDRDGTEAFF. The CDR3 coding sequence is TGTGCCAGCAGCCAGGAGGACAGGGACGGCACTGAAGCTTTCTTT.